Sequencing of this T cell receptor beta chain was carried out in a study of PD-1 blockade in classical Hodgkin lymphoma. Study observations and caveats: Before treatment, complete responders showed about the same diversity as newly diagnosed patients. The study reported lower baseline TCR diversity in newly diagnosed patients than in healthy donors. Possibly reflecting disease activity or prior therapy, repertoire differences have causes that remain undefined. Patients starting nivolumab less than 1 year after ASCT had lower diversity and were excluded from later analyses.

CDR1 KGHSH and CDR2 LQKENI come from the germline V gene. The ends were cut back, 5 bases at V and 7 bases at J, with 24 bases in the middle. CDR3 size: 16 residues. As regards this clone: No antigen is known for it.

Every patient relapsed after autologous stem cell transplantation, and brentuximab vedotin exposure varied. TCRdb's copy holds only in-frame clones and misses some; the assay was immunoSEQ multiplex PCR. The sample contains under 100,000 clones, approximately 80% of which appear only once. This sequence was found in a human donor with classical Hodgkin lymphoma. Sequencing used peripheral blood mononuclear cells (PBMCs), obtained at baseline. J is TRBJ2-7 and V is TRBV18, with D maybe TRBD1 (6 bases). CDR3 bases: TGTGCCAGCTCATCTGGACAGATTACCCCTTGGACAGAGCAGTACTTC. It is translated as CASSSGQITPWTEQYF.